This T cell receptor (beta chain) was captured in a study of blood T cells in healthy people across ages. Through a sample-barcoded 5' primer and a J-beta primer mix, a second PCR was run for roughly 6 to 11 cycles. Each of the cDNA molecules was tagged by a template-switch adaptor with 12 random nucleotides. Every sample gave at least 2.5 million paired-end reads containing CDR3. TCRdb processed the 5' RACE reads anew with MiXCR; each CDR3 protein has one entry. In the table there are over 600,000 distinct CDR3 sequences, around 50% of which are singletons. This clonotype was seen only a few times. Donor samples were obtained from healthy Caucasian individuals from Russia, aged about 6 to 90. Extracted total RNA amounted to at least 6 micrograms for each sample. With 3 bases removed from V and 2 bases from J, the gap between germline ends came to 8 bases. CDR1 SGHRS and CDR2 YFSETQ come from the germline V gene. This CDR3 comprises 13 residues.

The clonotype comes from a man older than 75 in good health. The J gene is TRBJ1-1, the V gene TRBV5-1, with D hard to call. Sequencing input: blood. CDR3 bases: TGCGCCAGCAGCTCGGGTGCCAACACTGAAGCTTTCTTT. Amino acids: CASSSGANTEAFF.